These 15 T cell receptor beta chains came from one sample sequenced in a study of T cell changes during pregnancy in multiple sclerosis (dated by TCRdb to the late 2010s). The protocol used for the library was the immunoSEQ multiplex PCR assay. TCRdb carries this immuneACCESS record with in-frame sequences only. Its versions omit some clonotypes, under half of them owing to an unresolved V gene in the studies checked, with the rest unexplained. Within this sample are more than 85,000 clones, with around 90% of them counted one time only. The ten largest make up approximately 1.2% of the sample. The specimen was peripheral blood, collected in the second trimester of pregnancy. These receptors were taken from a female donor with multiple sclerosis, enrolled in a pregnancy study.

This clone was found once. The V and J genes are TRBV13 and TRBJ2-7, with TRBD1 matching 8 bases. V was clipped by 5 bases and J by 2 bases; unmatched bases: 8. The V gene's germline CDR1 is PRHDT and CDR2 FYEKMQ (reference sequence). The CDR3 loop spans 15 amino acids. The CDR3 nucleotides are TGTGCCAGCAGCAACTACCGACAGGGGCCCTACGAGCAGTACTTC. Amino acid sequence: CASSNYRQGPYEQYF.

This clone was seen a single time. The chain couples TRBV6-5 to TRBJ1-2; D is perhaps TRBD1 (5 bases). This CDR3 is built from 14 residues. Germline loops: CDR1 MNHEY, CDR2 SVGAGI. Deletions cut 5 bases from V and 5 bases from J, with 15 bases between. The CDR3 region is CASSRRGGIYGYTF. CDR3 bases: TGTGCCAGCAGTCGGAGGGGTGGGATTTATGGCTACACCTTC.

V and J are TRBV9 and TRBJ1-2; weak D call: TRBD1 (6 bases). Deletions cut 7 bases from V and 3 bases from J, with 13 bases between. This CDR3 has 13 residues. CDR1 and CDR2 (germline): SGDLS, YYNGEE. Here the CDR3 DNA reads TGTGCCAGCGGCCGGGGGGCAGACTATGGCTACACCTTC. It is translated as CASGRGADYGYTF. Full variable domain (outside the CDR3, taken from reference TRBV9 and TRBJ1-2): DSGVTQTPKHLITATGQRVTLRCSPRSGDLSVYWYQQSLDQGLQFLIQYYNGEERAKGNILERFSAQQFPDLHSELNLSSLELGDSALYFCASGRGADYGYTFGSGTRLTVV.

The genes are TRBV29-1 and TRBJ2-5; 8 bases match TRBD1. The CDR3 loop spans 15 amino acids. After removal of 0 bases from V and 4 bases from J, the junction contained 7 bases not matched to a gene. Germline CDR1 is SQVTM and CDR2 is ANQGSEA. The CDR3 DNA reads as TGCAGCGTTGAAGATCCGACCAGGGGGCGAGAGACCCAGTACTTC. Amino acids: CSVEDPTRGRETQYF.

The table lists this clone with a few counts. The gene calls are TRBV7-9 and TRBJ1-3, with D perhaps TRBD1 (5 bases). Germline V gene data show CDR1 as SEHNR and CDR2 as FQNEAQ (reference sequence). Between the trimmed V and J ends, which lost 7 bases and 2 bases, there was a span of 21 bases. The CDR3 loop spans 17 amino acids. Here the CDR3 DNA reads TGTGCCAGCATCCTCTCAGGGAGGTCTCTTACTGGAAACACCATATATTTT. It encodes CASILSGRSLTGNTIYF.

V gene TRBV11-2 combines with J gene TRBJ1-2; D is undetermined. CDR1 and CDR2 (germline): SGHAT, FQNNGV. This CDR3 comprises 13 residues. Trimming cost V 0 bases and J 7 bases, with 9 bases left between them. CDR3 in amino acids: CASSLEDFGGYTF. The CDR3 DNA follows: TGTGCCAGCAGCTTAGAGGACTTCGGTGGCTACACCTTC.

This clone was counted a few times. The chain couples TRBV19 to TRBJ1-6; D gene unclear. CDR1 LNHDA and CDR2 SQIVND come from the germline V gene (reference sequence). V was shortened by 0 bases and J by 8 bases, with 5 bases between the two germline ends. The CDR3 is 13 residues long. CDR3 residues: CASSIDRHSPLHF. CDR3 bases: TGTGCCAGTAGTATAGACAGGCATTCACCCCTCCACTTT.

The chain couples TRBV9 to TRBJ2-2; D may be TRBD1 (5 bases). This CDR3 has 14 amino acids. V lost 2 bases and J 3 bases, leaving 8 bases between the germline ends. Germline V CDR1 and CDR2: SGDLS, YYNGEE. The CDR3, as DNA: TGTGCCAGCAGCGTTCGACAGTACACCGGGGAGCTGTTTTTT. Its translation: CASSVRQYTGELFF. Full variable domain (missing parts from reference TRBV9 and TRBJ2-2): DSGVTQTPKHLITATGQRVTLRCSPRSGDLSVYWYQQSLDQGLQFLIQYYNGEERAKGNILERFSAQQFPDLHSELNLSSLELGDSALYFCASSVRQYTGELFFGEGSRLTVL.

The CDR3 region is CASSLDSGTDTQYF. The CDR3 region has the DNA TGCGCCAGCAGCTTGGATAGCGGCACAGATACGCAGTATTTT. The chain carries TRBV5-1 and TRBJ2-3; D is possibly TRBD2 (5 bases). CDR3 length equals 14 residues. Trimming shortened V by 0 bases and J by 1 base, and 6 bases separated the two germline ends. Germline CDR1 is SGHRS and CDR2 is YFSETQ.

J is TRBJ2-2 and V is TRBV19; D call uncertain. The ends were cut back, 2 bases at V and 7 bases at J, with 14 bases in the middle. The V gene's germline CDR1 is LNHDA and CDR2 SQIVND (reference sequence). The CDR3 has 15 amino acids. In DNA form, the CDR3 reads TGTGCCAGTAGTATACCCCCCCCCGGCGGCGGGGAGCTGTTTTTT. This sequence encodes CASSIPPPGGGELFF.

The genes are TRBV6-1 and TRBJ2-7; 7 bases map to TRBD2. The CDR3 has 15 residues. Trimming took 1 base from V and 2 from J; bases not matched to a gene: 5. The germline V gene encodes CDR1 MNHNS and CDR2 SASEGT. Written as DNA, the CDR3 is TGTGCCAGCAGTGAAGGCCTAGCGGCAACCTACGAGCAGTACTTC. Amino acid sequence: CASSEGLAATYEQYF.

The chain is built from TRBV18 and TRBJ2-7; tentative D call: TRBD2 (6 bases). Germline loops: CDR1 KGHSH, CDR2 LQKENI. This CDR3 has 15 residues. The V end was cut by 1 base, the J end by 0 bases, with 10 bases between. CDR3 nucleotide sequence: TGTGCCAGCTCACCACAGCGGGCCCTCTCCTACGAGCAGTACTTC. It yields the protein CASSPQRALSYEQYF. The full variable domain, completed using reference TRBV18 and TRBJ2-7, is NAGVMQNPRHLVRRRGQEARLRCSPMKGHSHVYWYRQLPEEGLKFMVYLQKENIIDESGMPKERFSAEFPKEGPSILRIQQVVRGDSAAYFCASSPQRALSYEQYFGPGTRLTVT.

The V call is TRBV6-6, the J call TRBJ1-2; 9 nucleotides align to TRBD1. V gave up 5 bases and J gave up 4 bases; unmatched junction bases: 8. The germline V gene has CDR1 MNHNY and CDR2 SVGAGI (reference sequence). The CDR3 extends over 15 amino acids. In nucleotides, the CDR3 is TGTGCCAGCAGTAGCGTTTTACAGGGGGCCTATGGCTACACCTTC. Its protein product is CASSSVLQGAYGYTF.

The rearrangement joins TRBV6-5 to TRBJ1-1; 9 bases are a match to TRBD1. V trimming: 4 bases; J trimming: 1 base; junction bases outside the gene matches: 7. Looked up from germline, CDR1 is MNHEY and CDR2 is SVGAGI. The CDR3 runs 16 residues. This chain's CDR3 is CASSFAGTGRNTEAFF. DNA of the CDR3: TGTGCCAGCAGTTTCGCCGGGACAGGGAGGAACACTGAAGCTTTCTTT.

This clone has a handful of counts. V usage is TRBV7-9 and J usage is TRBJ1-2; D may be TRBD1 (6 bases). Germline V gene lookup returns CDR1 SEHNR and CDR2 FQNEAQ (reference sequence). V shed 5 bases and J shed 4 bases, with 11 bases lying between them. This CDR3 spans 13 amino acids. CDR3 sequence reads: CASSHRVSYGYTF. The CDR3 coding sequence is TGTGCCAGCAGCCACAGGGTTAGCTATGGCTACACCTTC. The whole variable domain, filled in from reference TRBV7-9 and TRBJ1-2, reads DTGVSQNPRHKITKRGQNVTFRCDPISEHNRLYWYRQTLGQGPEFLTYFQNEAQLEKSRLLSDRFSAERPKGSFSTLEIQRTEQGDSAMYLCASSHRVSYGYTFGSGTRLTVV.